Listed below are T cell receptor beta chains from one sample, sequenced in a study of cytotoxic CD8 clonotypes in ibrutinib-treated CLL. Some clones are missing from TCRdb's copy, which holds only in-frame ones; the method was immunoSEQ multiplex PCR. This sample carries over 40,000 clones, roughly 83% of them seen once, and the ten largest clones take 20%. The input for sequencing was PBMCs, taken after 24 months of ibrutinib treatment. These receptors were collected from a human donor with chronic lymphocytic leukemia. Each CDR3 is given with its conserved first and last residue. The order of the fields is J gene, clone size, D gene, V gene, CDR3 protein, CDR3 DNA. A D gene is named only where the DNA matches it firmly. Clone size, where shown, is once, few, many, or a class for clones that have expanded.

TRBJ2-7 - - TRBV2 CASNGGLDEQYF TGTGCCAGCAATGGGGGGTTGGACGAGCAGTACTTC
TRBJ2-3 - - TRBV2 CASSEEAGWTGITDTQYF TGTGCCAGCAGTGAAGAAGCGGGGTGGACAGGGATCACAGATACGCAGTATTTT
TRBJ1-4 - - TRBV6-4 CASRADDRTDEKLFF TGTGCCAGCAGAGCAGACGACAGGACGGATGAAAAACTGTTTTTT
TRBJ2-2 - - TRBV6-4 CASSESVTGELFF TGTGCCAGCAGTGAATCCGTCACCGGGGAGCTGTTTTTT
TRBJ1-3 - - TRBV28 CASSRGQLLSGNTIYF TGTGCCAGCAGCCGAGGACAGCTCCTCTCTGGAAACACCATATATTTT
TRBJ2-1 - TRBD2 TRBV7-2 CASSLTSGRPNEQFF TGTGCCAGCAGCCTTACTAGCGGGAGGCCAAATGAGCAGTTCTTC
TRBJ2-2 few TRBD1 TRBV2 CASSELGQGTGELFF TGTGCCAGCAGTGAGCTTGGACAGGGCACCGGGGAGCTGTTTTTT
TRBJ2-7 - - TRBV5-5 CASSLIGVREQYF TGTGCCAGCAGCTTGATTGGGGTTCGCGAGCAGTACTTC
TRBJ2-1 - - TRBV6-1 CASSARTHGNEQFF TGTGCCAGCAGTGCCCGGACCCATGGGAATGAGCAGTTCTTC
TRBJ1-2 - TRBD1 TRBV9 CASSPRTGVGYGYTF TGTGCCAGCAGCCCTCGGACAGGGGTAGGCTATGGCTACACCTTC
TRBJ2-5 - TRBD2 TRBV5-1 CASSLVPPLAGGQETQYF TGCGCCAGCAGCTTGGTGCCTCCTCTAGCGGGAGGCCAAGAGACCCAGTACTTC
TRBJ1-1 - TRBD1 TRBV6-5 CASSWDRLNTEAFF TGTGCCAGCAGTTGGGACAGACTGAACACTGAAGCTTTCTTT
TRBJ2-1 - TRBD2 TRBV25-1 CASSLGAGGPAEQFF TGTGCCAGCTCCCTCGGAGCGGGAGGGCCGGCTGAGCAGTTCTTC
TRBJ1-5 few TRBD1 TRBV2 CASSGQGARNDQPQHF TGTGCCAGCAGTGGTCAGGGGGCGAGGAATGATCAGCCCCAGCATTTT
TRBJ1-2 - TRBD1 TRBV15 CATSRGQGENYGYTF TGTGCCACCAGCAGAGGACAGGGAGAGAACTATGGCTACACCTTC
TRBJ2-7 - TRBD1 TRBV11-2 CASSFGTGASYEQYF TGTGCCAGCAGCTTCGGGACAGGAGCCTCCTACGAGCAGTACTTC